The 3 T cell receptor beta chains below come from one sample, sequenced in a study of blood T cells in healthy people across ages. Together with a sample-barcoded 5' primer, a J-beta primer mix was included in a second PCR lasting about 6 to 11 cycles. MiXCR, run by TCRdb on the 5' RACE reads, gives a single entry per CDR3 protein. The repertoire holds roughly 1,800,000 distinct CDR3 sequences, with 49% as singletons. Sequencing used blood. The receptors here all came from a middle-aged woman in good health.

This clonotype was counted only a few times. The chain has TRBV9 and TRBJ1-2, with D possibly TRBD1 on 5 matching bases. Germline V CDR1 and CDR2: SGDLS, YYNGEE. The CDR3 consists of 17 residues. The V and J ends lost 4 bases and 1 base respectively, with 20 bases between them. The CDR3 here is CASSTPSGTSHNYGYTF. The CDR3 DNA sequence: TGTGCCAGCAGCACTCCGTCCGGGACTTCGCATAACTATGGCTACACCTTC.

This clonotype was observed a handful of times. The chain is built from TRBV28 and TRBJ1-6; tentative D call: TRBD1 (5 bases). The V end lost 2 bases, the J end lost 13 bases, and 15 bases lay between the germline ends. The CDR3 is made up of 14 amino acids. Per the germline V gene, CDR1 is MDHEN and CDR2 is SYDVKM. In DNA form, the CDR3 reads TGTGCCAGCAGTTTACCCGGTGAGGGGCGCCCCCTCCACTTT. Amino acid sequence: CASSLPGEGRPLHF.

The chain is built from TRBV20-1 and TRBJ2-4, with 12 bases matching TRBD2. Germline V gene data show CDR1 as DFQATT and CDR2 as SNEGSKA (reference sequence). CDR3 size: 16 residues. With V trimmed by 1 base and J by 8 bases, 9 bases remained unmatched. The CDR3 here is CSARVLGLAGRDIQYF. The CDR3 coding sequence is TGCAGTGCTAGAGTGTTAGGACTAGCGGGAAGGGACATTCAGTACTTC.